This TCR beta chain comes out of a study of blood T cell repertoires in COVID-19. About the study: There were acute and convalescent COVID-19 samples, and they came from the United States, Italy and Spain. Sources were T cells, B-cell-depleted T cells, or PBMCs; the material itself was cDNA or gDNA.

In the original processing: Amplified reference gene primers provided the basis for estimating nucleated cell counts. Assay: immunoSEQ multiplex PCR; the TCRdb copy retains only in-frame clones and omits some. V and J calls and clone size are copied from that table; D and trimming were computed from the DNA. The sample lists about 130,000 clones; 84% were seen once. This TCR was recovered from a human donor in a cohort sampled during active COVID-19. What was sequenced was peripheral blood.

CDR3 loop: CASSIGRGGLNTGELFF. DNA of the CDR3: TGTGCCAGTAGTATAGGACGCGGAGGTCTGAACACCGGGGAGCTGTTTTTT. The chain couples TRBV19 to TRBJ2-2, with D possibly being TRBD2 (5 bases). The CDR3 runs 17 residues. The ends were cut back, 1 base at V and 1 base at J, with 13 bases in the middle. Germline V CDR1 and CDR2: LNHDA, SQIVND (reference sequence).